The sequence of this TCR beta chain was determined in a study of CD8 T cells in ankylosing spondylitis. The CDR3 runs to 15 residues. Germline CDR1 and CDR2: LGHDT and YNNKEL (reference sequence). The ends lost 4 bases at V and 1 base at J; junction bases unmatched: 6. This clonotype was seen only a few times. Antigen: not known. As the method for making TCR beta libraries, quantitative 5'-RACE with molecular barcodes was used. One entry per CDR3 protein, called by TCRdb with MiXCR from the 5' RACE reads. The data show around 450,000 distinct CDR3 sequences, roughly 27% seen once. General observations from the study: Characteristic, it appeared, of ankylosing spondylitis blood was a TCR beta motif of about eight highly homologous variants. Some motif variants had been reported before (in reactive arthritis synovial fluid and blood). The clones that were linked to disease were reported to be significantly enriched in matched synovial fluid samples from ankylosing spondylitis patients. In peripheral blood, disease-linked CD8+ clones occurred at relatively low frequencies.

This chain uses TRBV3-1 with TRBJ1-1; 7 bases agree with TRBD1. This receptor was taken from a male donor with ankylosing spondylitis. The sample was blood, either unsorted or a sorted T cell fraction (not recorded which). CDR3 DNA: TGTGCCAGCAGCCGAACCGGGACAGAGAACACTGAAGCTTTCTTT. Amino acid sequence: CASSRTGTENTEAFF.